This record concerns one T cell receptor (beta chain) sequence. This clone has a handful of counts. Its antigen has not been determined. Base qualities are missing; no much larger clone stands one base away. A single peripheral blood draw of approximately 110 mL on average was collected from each donor into heparinised tubes. Using a panel that included CD45RO, CCR7, CD25, CD127, CD95 and CD27, naive, central memory, regulatory and stem cell-like memory CD4+ T cells were sorted on a BD FACSAria II. A purity above 98% was achieved for all sorted populations. PBMCs were isolated right away by Lymphoprep density gradient centrifugation and were stained directly, without culture. To minimize batch effects, samples were stained and sorted in pairs, one healthy donor with one patient per experiment. Per the germline V gene (reference sequence), LNHNV is the CDR1 and YYDKDF is the CDR2. V lost 5 bases and J lost 2 bases, and the count of bases not matched to a germline gene is 3. The CDR3 holds 14 amino acids from the cysteine to the phenylalanine. Left in the record is the CDR3 DNA by itself, 42 bases read in frame from the first base.

These data belong to a study of beta chain features in type 1 diabetes (dated by TCRdb to 2017 to 2018). About the full investigation: Patients and healthy donors did not differ in mean age, gender distribution, total cell number or subset yield. A total of roughly 100 million sorted cells were examined across all samples, and a strong correlation was observed between cell number per subset and RNA yield. In the study, TCRB repertoires of sorted circulating CD4+ T cell subsets from recently diagnosed type 1 diabetes patients were compared with those of matched healthy donors. Naive and central memory subsets were obtained from all 30 or so donors, but regulatory and stem cell-like memory subsets were isolated from only 8 patients and about 8 healthy donors.

The High Capacity cDNA Reverse Transcription Kit was used to reverse transcribe all of the isolated RNA, meaning that expressed TCRB transcripts were what got sequenced. Deep immunoSEQ sequencing was performed on naive, central memory and regulatory T cell samples, with an average of roughly 3.3 million total reads per sample. Sorted cells were lysed in RLT buffer and RNA was extracted with DNase-treated RNeasy Micro or Mini kits, depending on cell number. To prevent cross-contamination, each cell subset was processed individually, whereas patient and healthy donor samples were processed jointly. TCRB sequences were amplified from cDNA with the immunoSEQ multiplex PCR, producing 87-bp fragments spanning the CDR3 region. Sequencing of the amplicons was done on the Illumina HiSeq platform. The study's processing was this. PCR bias was corrected computationally using synthetic template baselines, and reads within Hamming distance 2 were collapsed, with unmergeable singletons discarded. Reads were aligned against IMGT so that V, D and J genes, CDR3 length and insertions or deletions at six rearrangement sites could be assigned. Within each subset, clonotype counts were normalized to sorted cell number, after which true diversity and Gini coefficients were computed with the tcR R package. The overlap coefficient, calculated on TCRB nucleotide sequences, was used to measure repertoire sharing. Out-of-frame TCRB sequences from naive cells were analyzed to stand in for the pre-selection repertoire. TCRdb's version of the immuneACCESS table is confined to in-frame rearrangements and falls short of the full clone set. An unresolved V gene accounts for under half of the shortfall where checked; the remainder is of unknown origin. V, J and clone size reflect that table, while D and trimming were determined from the DNA. The sample yields hundreds of thousands of clones; around 9.6% were counted once. The ten largest clones capture just under 0.035% of the sample.

Broader findings and caveats from the paper: In all four CD4+ subsets, TCRB CDR3 length was moderately but significantly shorter in type 1 diabetes patients. Sequencing cDNA rather than genomic DNA could over-represent highly expressing activated cells, although activation and CD3 levels did not differ between groups. Only small numbers of individuals were included in the HLA sub-analyses, which left unresolved whether HLA type had any influence on TCRB rearrangement. Shorter templates might be favored by PCR, yet because patient and control samples were amplified and corrected together, any such skew would affect both groups equally. Naive, central memory and regulatory TCRB repertoires appeared to be more alike among patients than among healthy donors. Patients with type 1 diabetes made fewer insertions and deleted more nucleotides at VDJ recombination sites, implying thymic rearrangement abnormalities.

Here the chain combines TRBV15 and TRBJ2-7, and TRBD1 aligns with 10 junction nucleotides. The sequenced sample consisted of naive CD4+ T cells from blood. Interpreted using the paper, the cell subset or site label stands for: true naive CD4+ T cells. This sequence was found in a young woman in good health. The encoded CDR3 is CATSRTGGPYEQYF. The sequence in DNA is TGTGCCACCAGCCGGACAGGGGGACCCTACGAGCAGTACTTC.